This T cell receptor beta chain was captured in a study of siplizumab effects on memory and regulatory T cells. Sequenced by immunoSEQ multiplex PCR; TCRdb stores in-frame clones only, minus some. The sample contains approximately 120,000 clones, roughly 94% of which appear only once. V dropped 1 base and J dropped 6 bases, with 6 bases sitting between them. Looked up from germline, CDR1 is LNHNV and CDR2 is YYDKDF (reference sequence). The CDR3 loop spans 13 amino acids. The chain is built from TRBV15 and TRBJ2-2; no definite D call. This receptor was identified in a human donor in good health. The sequenced material came from Tregs sorted from blood. The DNA of the CDR3 is TGTGCCACCAGCAGAGTTTTTTCCGGGGAGCTGTTTTTT. As protein: CATSRVFSGELFF.